This TCR beta chain derives from a study of cytomegalovirus exposure and HLA in healthy donors. 13 Jbeta primers and 60 Vbeta primers were used for the PCR. Clones were sequenced by immunoSEQ multiplex PCR, and TCRdb holds only the in-frame ones, with some missing. The table has about 150,000 clones, over 80% seen once. The sample holds a few counts of this clone. Antigen unknown. Study-wide results and caveats: Some V segments, including TRBV6-2 and TRBV6-3, were excluded as indistinguishable. In an earlier analysis, in approximately 630 donors, most V segments appeared productive either ~87% or ~30% of the time. It was 160 or so TCR beta chains that were listed as cytomegalovirus-associated.

Nominally healthy donors provided the samples, though records likely missed some immune exposures. In germline, CDR1 is SGHTS, CDR2 YDEGEE. This CDR3 spans 19 amino acids. V lost 3 bases and J lost 0, with 19 bases in between. Source material: PBMCs. The clonotype originates from a male donor in good health and CMV-seronegative. The chain is built from TRBV5-8 and TRBJ1-6; D ambiguous. DNA for the CDR3: TGTGCCAGCAGCTGGGGTCTGGGGAGCATAAGCTCCTATAATTCACCCCTCCACTTT. Translated, it gives CASSWGLGSISSYNSPLHF.